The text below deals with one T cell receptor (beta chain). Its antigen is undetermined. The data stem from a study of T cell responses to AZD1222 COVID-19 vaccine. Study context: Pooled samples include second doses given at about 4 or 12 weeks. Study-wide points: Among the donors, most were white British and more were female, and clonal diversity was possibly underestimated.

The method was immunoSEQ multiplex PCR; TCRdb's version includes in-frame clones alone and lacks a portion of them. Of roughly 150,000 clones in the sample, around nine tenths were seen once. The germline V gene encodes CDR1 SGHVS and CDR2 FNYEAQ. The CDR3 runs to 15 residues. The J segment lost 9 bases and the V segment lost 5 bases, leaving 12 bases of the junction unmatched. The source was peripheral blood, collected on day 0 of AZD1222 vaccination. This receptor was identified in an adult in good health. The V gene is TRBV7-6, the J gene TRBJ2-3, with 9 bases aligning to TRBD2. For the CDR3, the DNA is TGTGCCAGCAGCCCCGGGACTAGCCGGTCTGGGACGCAGTATTTT. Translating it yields CASSPGTSRSGTQYF.